This T cell receptor (beta chain) was sequenced for a study of Ad26.COV2.S vaccination and SARS-CoV-2 variants (dated by TCRdb to the early 2020s). A note on the overall study: Donors in the vaccine arm were drawn from COV1001, a multicentre, randomized, double-blind, placebo-controlled phase I-IIa trial testing Ad26.COV2.S in healthy adults. The TCR-sequenced set comprised about 32 samples: approximately 19 Ad26.COV2.S vaccine recipients, 5 placebo recipients and 8 SARS-CoV-2 convalescent individuals. Trial participants were randomized into five groups of five: low-dose or high-dose Ad26.COV2.S given once or twice, or placebo on both occasions. Ad26.COV2.S was administered intramuscularly at 5 x 10^10 or 1 x 10^11 viral particles, either as a single shot or as two shots given 56 days apart. Throughout the experiments and outcome assessment, investigators stayed blinded to trial group allocation. TCRbeta repertoire sequencing was used to assess the specificity and breadth of SARS-CoV-2-reactive T cell receptors after Ad26.COV2.S vaccination. Results and caveats for the whole study, not just this receptor: Compared with placebo recipients, Ad26.COV2.S recipients showed higher spike-specific TCR breadth (P = 0.0014). Non-spike TCR breadth was comparable between vaccine and placebo recipients, consistent with the vaccine containing only spike. After vaccination, substantial breadth of spike-specific CD8+ and CD4+ T cell responses was reported. The authors noted that the TCR breadth and depth analyses may have underestimated total T cell responses. Comparing responses between vaccine doses or regimens was not something the study was powered to do.

Reading from cysteine to phenylalanine, the CDR3 counts 15 amino acids. The sequence is cut down to CDR3 DNA, 45 bases in frame from base 1. V sheds 4 bases and J sheds 1 base, leaving 13 bases between their ends. Looking up the germline V gene (reference sequence) yields CDR1 LNHDA and CDR2 SQIVND. The treatment or condition label, as the study defines it: over 15 received Ad26.COV2.S at low or high dose, single or two shots; 5 received placebo; per-sample allocation not given. Repertoires of vaccine and placebo recipients were sequenced from samples collected on day 63 after the first injection. Cohort 1b enrolled roughly 25 adults aged 18-55 years at a single site in Boston, USA, between 29 July and 7 August 2020. Ad26.COV2.S consisted of a replication-incompetent adenovirus type 26 vector by which a prefusion-stabilized SARS-CoV-2 spike protein from the original Wuhan strain was expressed. With respect to this clone: Its antigen is not yet known. There are no base qualities to consult, and no much larger clone falls within one base.

The immunoSEQ Assay was the method used to sequence TCRbeta CDR3 regions. After extraction, genomic DNA underwent amplification by bias-controlled multiplex PCR, followed by high-throughput sequencing. Under the source paper's analysis protocol: Collapsing and filtering of sequences were performed to quantify the absolute abundance of each unique TCRbeta CDR3 region. Usable DNA was measured by amplifying reference genes present in all nucleated cells, and TCRbeta template counts were normalized to that usable DNA to estimate T cell fraction. Repertoire TCRs were annotated as SARS-CoV-2-specific by exact matching of V gene, CDR3 amino acid sequence and J gene to a known reactive TCR set. The reference SARS-CoV-2 TCR set was obtained from MIRA and was filtered for enrichment in COVID-19-positive ImmuneCODE repertoires, whereby public or cross-reactive TCRs were removed. Drawing on the MIRA antigens, annotated TCRs were analysed further at the level of specific ORF or position within ORF. Breadth was defined as the number of annotated unique rearrangements divided by the total number of unique productive rearrangements, and depth was defined as the summed frequency of the annotated unique rearrangements. Two-sided Wilcoxon rank-sum tests were applied when comparing TCR breadth between groups. In TCRdb, the immuneACCESS table is reduced to in-frame sequences with V and J assigned. These tables do not hold every clone; where another copy was compared, an unresolved V gene accounts for under half, and the others remain unexplained. V and J calls plus clone size are reproduced from that table; the DNA served to infer D and trimming. In this sample the table shows fewer than 400,000 clones, roughly nine tenths of which occur a single time. The ten most abundant clones make up more than 3% of the sample.

The clonotype was recovered from a person aged 18-65 years who received the Ad26.COV2.S COVID-19 vaccine or a placebo. This sample comprised peripheral blood, obtained in a trial of Ad26.COV2.S vaccine versus placebo. The rearrangement combines TRBV19 with TRBJ1-1, and possibly TRBD1, on 6 matching bases. The CDR3 protein is CASSTPPGANTEAFF. The sequence in DNA is TGTGCCAGTAGTACCCCGCCAGGGGCGAACACTGAAGCTTTCTTT.